The entry below describes one TCR beta chain. This record comes from a study of shared clonotypes between healthy human individuals. The protocol was immunoSEQ multiplex PCR, while the TCRdb copy is restricted to in-frame clones and leaves out a portion. This table has approximately 2,300,000 clones, around 90% appearing once. This receptor was obtained from a man between 18 and 29 years old in good health. Some clones in this sample may be carry-over from other donors' samples. The sample was naive CD4+ T cells from PBMCs. Noted subset: CD45RA+ positively selected.

The CDR3 DNA sequence: TGTGCCAGCAGCTCCAGGATCCCTGGAAACACCATATATTTT. Amino acid sequence: CASSSRIPGNTIYF. The chain employs TRBV7-8 and TRBJ1-3; D is undetermined. The length of the CDR3 is 14 residues. The germline V gene encodes CDR1 SGHVS and CDR2 FQNEAQ. V was trimmed by 4 bases and J by 2 bases, leaving 9 bases between them.